This T cell receptor (beta chain) was documented in a study of shared clonotypes between healthy human individuals. Whole-study results and caveats: Sharing across a handful of donors was seen in 4.5% to 6.5% of naive CD4 clonotypes. In general, naive subsets displayed greater estimated richness than memory subsets did.

This clone was seen once. Antigen unknown. Repertoires were generated with immunoSEQ multiplex PCR, while TCRdb's copy carries only in-frame clones and drops some. The top ten clones hold around 1.8% of a sample with about 1.9 million clones, 90% to 95% of them seen once. Losses at the gene ends were 6 bases for V and 3 bases for J; bases not matched to a gene: 5. This CDR3 comprises 15 residues. The germline V gene encodes CDR1 SSHAT and CDR2 FNYEAQ (reference sequence). CD45RO-negative cells were positively selected for CCR7, leaving out terminally differentiated effector memory CD45RA+ cells. The sequence came from a man aged 18 to 29 in good health. Some clones in this sample may be carry-over from other donors' samples. V gene TRBV7-7 combines with J gene TRBJ2-2; 9 bases map to TRBD2. Input material: naive CD8+ T cells from PBMCs. CDR3 protein: CASRRSGSHTGELFF. CDR3 bases: TGTGCCAGCAGACGTAGCGGGAGCCACACCGGGGAGCTGTTTTTT. Full variable domain (missing parts from reference TRBV7-7 and TRBJ2-2): GAGVSQSPRYKVTKRGQDVTLRCDPISSHATLYWYQQALGQGPEFLTYFNYEAQPDKSGLPSDRFSAERPEGSISTLTIQRTEQRDSAMYRCASRRSGSHTGELFFGEGSRLTVL.